A single sample is the source of the 20 T cell receptor beta chains below, sequenced in a study of shared clonotypes between healthy human individuals. Clones were sequenced by immunoSEQ multiplex PCR, and TCRdb holds only the in-frame ones, with some missing. The sample consists of 1 million to 1.3 million clones, 70% to 80% of them appearing once. The sequenced sample consisted of memory CD4+ T cells from PBMCs. Stated subset: CD45RA-negative fraction. Receptor source: a man aged 18-30 years in good health. Some clones in this sample may be carry-over from other donors' samples.

Details on this clone: It may be a read error: a sequence one base away is much more abundant. Other DNA variants within this sample encode the same CDR3. The V call is TRBV7-2, the J call TRBJ1-4; no firm D call. The V gene's germline CDR1 is SGHTA and CDR2 FQGNSA. The CDR3 has 11 amino acids. V lost 5 bases and J lost 4, with 2 bases in between. CDR3 loop: CASSLNEKLFF. The CDR3 DNA follows: TGTGCCAGCAGCCTTAATGAAAAACTGTTTTTT.

Only one count was recorded for this clone. V usage is TRBV6-5 and J usage is TRBJ2-7, with D possibly being TRBD1 or TRBD2 (5 bases each). V lost 0 bases and J lost 4, with 13 bases in between. Germline V gene data show CDR1 as MNHEY and CDR2 as SVGAGI. The CDR3 runs 15 residues. CDR3 bases: TGTGCCAGCAGTTACTCGAACGGGGCTCGGTACGAGCAGTACTTC. Translation: CASSYSNGARYEQYF.

In regard to this clone: A read error may be the cause here, since a much bigger clone is one base away. CDR3 sequence reads: CAITGTGDGYTF. In DNA form, the CDR3 reads TGTGCCATCACCGGGACAGGGGATGGCTACACCTTC. The chain carries TRBV10-3 and TRBJ1-2, with 10 bases lining up with TRBD1. Germline V gene lookup returns CDR1 ENHRY and CDR2 SYGVKD. V was clipped by 7 bases and J by 6 bases; unmatched bases: 2. The CDR3 runs to 12 residues.

This chain connects TRBV9 to TRBJ2-2, with a possible D match to TRBD1 (6 bases). The CDR3 is 16 residues long. CDR1 and CDR2 from the germline V gene are SGDLS and YYNGEE. Trimming removed 1 base from V and 2 bases from J, with 12 bases in between. DNA for the CDR3: TGTGCCAGCAGCGTATCGGGGACATCAAACACCGGGGAGCTGTTTTTT. It translates to CASSVSGTSNTGELFF.

This clone was counted a single time. The chain is built from TRBV9 and TRBJ2-1; D is unclear. The V and J ends lost 1 base and 7 bases respectively, with 12 bases between them. The length of the CDR3 is 14 residues. Germline V gene sequence: CDR1 SGDLS, CDR2 YYNGEE. The CDR3 region is CASSVRSDGNEQFF. CDR3 sequence (DNA): TGTGCCAGCAGCGTACGGTCGGACGGGAATGAGCAGTTCTTC. Full variable domain (missing parts from reference TRBV9 and TRBJ2-1): DSGVTQTPKHLITATGQRVTLRCSPRSGDLSVYWYQQSLDQGLQFLIQYYNGEERAKGNILERFSAQQFPDLHSELNLSSLELGDSALYFCASSVRSDGNEQFFGPGTRLTVL.

The chain links TRBV9 to TRBJ2-7; TRBD2 matches 9 bases. Germline V CDR1 and CDR2: SGDLS, YYNGEE. V lost 3 bases, J lost 0 bases, and 4 bases stayed unmatched. This CDR3 region has 15 residues. The CDR3 loop reads CASSGSGRTSYEQYF. The CDR3 coding sequence is TGTGCCAGCAGCGGGAGCGGGAGGACCTCCTACGAGCAGTACTTC. The entire variable domain, with the rest obtained from reference TRBV9 and TRBJ2-7, is as follows: DSGVTQTPKHLITATGQRVTLRCSPRSGDLSVYWYQQSLDQGLQFLIQYYNGEERAKGNILERFSAQQFPDLHSELNLSSLELGDSALYFCASSGSGRTSYEQYFGPGTRLTVT.

This clone was seen only a few times. The V gene is TRBV2, the J gene TRBJ1-3; possibly TRBD1 for D (5 bases). The V gene lost 3 bases and the J gene lost 8 bases, with 11 bases spanning the gap. The CDR3 is made up of 13 amino acids. The germline gives CDR1 SNHLY, CDR2 FYNNEI. The CDR3 DNA sequence: TGTGCCAGCAGTGACAGGGTATGGGACACCATATATTTT. Translating gives CASSDRVWDTIYF.

The chain carries TRBV7-2 and TRBJ1-5; 7 bases are a match to TRBD1. The germline gives CDR1 SGHTA, CDR2 FQGNSA. The length of the CDR3 is 16 residues. V lost 2 bases and J lost 7; bases outside the gene matches: 11. Written as DNA, the CDR3 is TGTGCCAGCAGCTTAAGAGAGGGGGCTCGGGGACAGCCCCAGCATTTT. Translating gives CASSLREGARGQPQHF.

The V gene is TRBV6-1, the J gene TRBJ1-5; a weak D match, TRBD1 (6 bases). This CDR3 region has 14 residues. CDR1 and CDR2 (germline): MNHNS, SASEGT. The V gene lost 1 base and the J gene lost 6 bases, with 10 bases spanning the gap. The CDR3 region has the DNA TGTGCCAGCAGTGAAGGGGGGCGTTTTCAGCCCCAGCATTTT. This sequence encodes CASSEGGRFQPQHF.

J is TRBJ2-6 and V is TRBV7-9, with no clear D. The length of the CDR3 is 17 residues. Germline assignment: CDR1 SEHNR and CDR2 FQNEAQ (reference sequence). Between the trimmed V and J ends, which lost 0 bases and 0 bases, there was a span of 9 bases. CDR3 DNA: TGTGCCAGCAGCTTAGCTACAGACACCTCTGGGGCCAACGTCCTGACTTTC. Translating it yields CASSLATDTSGANVLTF.

The chain employs TRBV13 and TRBJ1-2; 7 positions match TRBD1. Germline lookup yields CDR1 PRHDT and CDR2 FYEKMQ (reference sequence). The CDR3 runs 17 residues. The V gene end was trimmed by 1 base and the J gene end by 2 bases; junction bases not matched to a gene: 10. The CDR3 protein is CASSLAAKGRGNYGYTF. The CDR3 coding sequence is TGTGCCAGCAGCTTAGCCGCCAAGGGCAGGGGGAACTATGGCTACACCTTC.

This clone is a singleton in its sample. A much larger clone lies a single base off, so this may be a read error. The same CDR3 arises from other DNA sequences in this sample as well. The genes are TRBV7-9 and TRBJ2-3; the match to TRBD1 covers 8 bases. The CDR3 is 13 amino acids. Trimming removed 5 bases from V and 3 bases from J; junction bases left unmatched: 1. CDR1 is SEHNR and CDR2 is FQNEAQ in the germline V gene (reference sequence). In nucleotides, the CDR3 is TGTGCCAGCAGCCGGACAGGGACAGATACGCAGTATTTT. Protein sequence: CASSRTGTDTQYF.

The chain has TRBV18 and TRBJ1-2; 7 nucleotides agree with TRBD1. Germline assignment: CDR1 KGHSH and CDR2 LQKENI. The CDR3 covers 15 residues. Germline trimming cut 1 base from V and 3 bases from J; bases unmatched to any gene: 5. The CDR3 nucleotides are TGTGCCAGCTCACCACAGGGGGCGCAGCACTATGGCTACACCTTC. Its protein product is CASSPQGAQHYGYTF. Filled out from reference TRBV18 and TRBJ1-2, the complete variable domain reads NAGVMQNPRHLVRRRGQEARLRCSPMKGHSHVYWYRQLPEEGLKFMVYLQKENIIDESGMPKERFSAEFPKEGPSILRIQQVVRGDSAAYFCASSPQGAQHYGYTFGSGTRLTVV.

This chain links TRBV7-2 with TRBJ1-5; D ambiguous. Trimming shortened V by 5 bases and J by 5 bases, and 10 bases separated the two germline ends. The CDR3 has 13 amino acids. Germline loops: CDR1 SGHTA, CDR2 FQGNSA. CDR3 in amino acids: CASSLLRDQPQHF. The CDR3, as DNA: TGTGCCAGCAGCCTGCTTAGGGATCAGCCCCAGCATTTT. Drawing the rest from reference TRBV7-2 and TRBJ1-5, the complete variable domain is GAGVSQSPSNKVTEKGKDVELRCDPISGHTALYWYRQSLGQGLEFLIYFQGNSAPDKSGLPSDRFSAERTGGSVSTLTIQRTQQEDSAVYLCASSLLRDQPQHFGDGTRLSIL.

On this clone itself: Other DNA sequences in the same sample also yield this CDR3. The CDR3 DNA is TGTGCCAGCAGTTTAACCGGTCCACCCTACGAGCAGTACTTC. Protein product: CASSLTGPPYEQYF. This sequence joins TRBV28 and TRBJ2-7; no reliable D call. This CDR3 has 14 amino acids. Trimming pared 2 bases from V and 2 bases from J, leaving 10 bases between. CDR1 is MDHEN and CDR2 is SYDVKM in the germline V gene. Variable domain in full (rest from reference TRBV28 and TRBJ2-7): DVKVTQSSRYLVKRTGEKVFLECVQDMDHENMFWYRQDPGLGLRLIYFSYDVKMKEKGDIPEGYSVSREKKERFSLILESASTNQTSMYLCASSLTGPPYEQYFGPGTRLTVT.

The chain recombines TRBV29-1 with TRBJ1-2; 9 bases are a match to TRBD1. V was pared by 7 bases and J by 5 bases, with 5 bases of the junction left unmatched. Germline-derived CDR1 and CDR2 are SQVTM and ANQGSEA. CDR3 size: 12 residues. CDR3: CSGTGQGYGYTF. DNA for the CDR3: TGCAGCGGCACGGGACAGGGTTATGGCTACACCTTC. Full variable domain (outside the CDR3, taken from reference TRBV29-1 and TRBJ1-2): SAVISQKPSRDICQRGTSLTIQCQVDSQVTMMFWYRQQPGQSLTLIATANQGSEATYESGFVIDKFPISRPNLTFSTLTVSNMSPEDSSIYLCSGTGQGYGYTFGSGTRLTVV.

This chain joins TRBV15 and TRBJ2-5; D is unclear. Between the trimmed V and J ends, which lost 2 bases and 2 bases, there was a span of 12 bases. The CDR3 has 15 residues. Germline-derived CDR1 and CDR2 are LNHNV and YYDKDF (reference sequence). Here the CDR3 DNA reads TGTGCCACCAGCAGACATAGGAAGATTCAAGAGACCCAGTACTTC. As protein: CATSRHRKIQETQYF.

This chain connects TRBV29-1 to TRBJ2-5, with 7 bases matching TRBD1. CDR1 and CDR2 from the germline V gene are SQVTM and ANQGSEA. V dropped 4 bases and J dropped 2; count of bases not matched to a gene: 1. The CDR3 contains 12 residues. The CDR3 nucleotides read TGCAGCGTTGCGGGACAGCAAGAGACCCAGTACTTC. This codes for CSVAGQQETQYF.

This clone turned up a few times. The chain joins TRBV5-1 to TRBJ2-1; a weak D match, TRBD2 (6 bases). This CDR3 has 19 residues. Trimming removed 0 bases from V and 0 bases from J, with 19 bases in between. Germline CDR1 SGHRS, CDR2 YFSETQ. CDR3 nucleotides: TGCGCCAGCAGCTTGGGCCGCCCGGCGGGGCCCAGCTCCTACAATGAGCAGTTCTTC. Translating gives CASSLGRPAGPSSYNEQFF.

The chain carries TRBV2 and TRBJ2-2; D remains ambiguous. V gave up 8 bases and J gave up 5 bases, with 9 bases separating them. Germline V CDR1 and CDR2: SNHLY, FYNNEI. This CDR3 region has 12 residues. CDR3 sequence reads: CASSPGTGELFF. As DNA, the CDR3 is TGTGCCAGCTCACCTGGGACCGGGGAGCTGTTTTTT.